The 8 T cell receptor beta chains listed next were all sequenced from one sample in a study of blood T cells in healthy people across ages. Primers used in a second PCR of about 6 to 12 cycles were a sample-barcoded 5' primer and a J-beta primer mix. TCRdb reprocessed the 5' RACE reads with MiXCR, giving one entry per CDR3 protein. Of about 900,000 distinct CDR3 sequences detected, approximately 67% appear once; the ten largest clones hold 25% to 30%. Sequencing was carried out using blood. All receptors come from a man between 25 and 39 years old in good health.

The chain couples TRBV11-2 to TRBJ1-2; 9 positions agree with TRBD1. This CDR3 region has 14 residues. Germline assignment: CDR1 SGHAT and CDR2 FQNNGV. The J segment lost 10 bases and the V segment lost 5 bases, leaving 11 bases of the junction unmatched. In nucleotides, the CDR3 is TGTGCCAGCAGCCCCAGGGCGACAGGGGGAGACTACACCTTC. Translation gives CASSPRATGGDYTF.

The rearrangement joins TRBV30 to TRBJ1-2, with D maybe TRBD1 (5 bases). The germline V and J ends were trimmed by 2 bases and 3 bases, with 13 bases remaining between them. This CDR3 comprises 14 residues. The germline V gene has CDR1 GTSNPN and CDR2 SVGIG (reference sequence). CDR3 sequence: CAWSPGATHYGYTF. Here the CDR3 DNA reads TGTGCCTGGAGTCCCGGGGCCACTCACTATGGCTACACCTTC.

The CDR3 coding sequence is TGTGCCAGCAGTTCCACACCGGAGCAGTACTTC. It yields the protein CASSSTPEQYF. This rearrangement joins TRBV2 to TRBJ2-7; the D is unclear. V was clipped by 5 bases and J by 7 bases, with 9 bases between them. The CDR3 extends over 11 amino acids. Germline V CDR1 and CDR2: SNHLY, FYNNEI.

V is TRBV30 and J is TRBJ1-4; D remains ambiguous. V shed 0 bases and J shed 8 bases, with 16 bases lying between them. This CDR3 contains 15 residues. Germline CDR1 reads GTSNPN; CDR2 reads SVGIG (reference sequence). In nucleotides, the CDR3 is TGTGCCTGGAGTGTCGGGAGGGCCCGAGGGGAAAAACTGTTTTTT. It translates to CAWSVGRARGEKLFF.

Concerning this clonotype itself: A junction boundary mismatches the germline segment, possibly from a read error. The chain has TRBV25-1 and TRBJ2-5; D possibly corresponds to TRBD1 (7 bases). CDR1 and CDR2 (germline): MGHDK, SYGVNS. This CDR3 is built from 13 residues. Here the CDR3 DNA reads TGTGCTAGCAGTGCGGGACAGAAATCCCAGCAGTACTTC. Protein: CASSAGQKSQQYF.

This clonotype has only one observation. This chain links TRBV14 with TRBJ2-1; D assignment may be TRBD1 or TRBD2 (5 bases each). The CDR3 has 17 residues. Germline assignment: CDR1 SGHDN and CDR2 FVKESK. V dropped 4 bases and J dropped 4 bases, with 20 bases sitting between them. CDR3 region: CASSPDRGQPKYNEQFF. The DNA of the CDR3 is TGTGCCAGCAGCCCTGACCGGGGCCAGCCTAAGTACAATGAGCAGTTCTTC.

The chain is built from TRBV28 and TRBJ1-4, with D perhaps TRBD1 (6 bases). V was shortened by 11 bases and J by 3 bases, with 22 bases between the two germline ends. The CDR3 has 16 residues. CDR1 and CDR2 from the germline V gene are MDHEN and SYDVKM. The CDR3 sequence: CAGRGGGATANEKLFF. The CDR3 DNA follows: TGTGCCGGCCGAGGTGGGGGCGCGACGGCTAATGAAAAACTGTTTTTT.

This chain joins TRBV7-9 and TRBJ1-2; D may be TRBD1 (5 bases). This CDR3 contains 13 residues. Trimming pared 2 bases from V and 6 bases from J, leaving 10 bases between. Germline-derived CDR1 and CDR2 are SEHNR and FQNEAQ (reference sequence). CDR3 coding DNA: TGTGCCAGCAGCTTACCAGGGATTAATGGCTACACCTTC. It specifies CASSLPGINGYTF.